Below are 22 T cell receptor beta chains sequenced from a single sample in a study of T cells expressing NK-cell markers. After re-calling the 5' RACE reads, TCRdb lists one entry per CDR3 protein, DNA absent. The table lists 500,000 to 700,000 distinct CDR3 sequences. Sequenced input: blood T cells: a sorted CD56 or NKG2C T cell subset, CD4+ or CD8+ T cells, or bulk PBMC T cells (not recorded which). Receptors were obtained from a man aged 18 to 29 in good health.

This chain connects TRBV6-1 to TRBJ2-7; TCRdb designates TRBD1, a call that cannot be tested without DNA. Germline-derived CDR1 and CDR2 are MNHNS and SASEGT. This CDR3 comprises 13 residues. CDR3 sequence reads: CASSPGGAREQYF.

V and J are TRBV2 and TRBJ2-1; TCRdb proposes TRBD2, but this gene call is untestable without DNA. Germline-derived CDR1 and CDR2 are SNHLY and FYNNEI. The length of the CDR3 is 14 residues. The CDR3 is CASSGIGGRNEQFF.

This rearrangement joins TRBV6-4 to TRBJ2-1; no DNA is available, so the TRBD2 call from TCRdb remains unchecked. CDR1 is MRHNA, CDR2 SNTAGT, per germline. The length of the CDR3 is 16 residues. This CDR3 reads CASSGVGSSGAREQFF.

V gene TRBV5-6 combines with J gene TRBJ2-5; TCRdb returns TRBD2, unconfirmable since there is no DNA. The CDR3 contains 14 residues. Germline CDR1 is SGHDT and CDR2 is YYEEEE. CDR3 protein: CASSFSVGPGTQYF.

The chain recombines TRBV5-5 with TRBJ2-3. The CDR3 is 11 residues long. Germline CDR1 is SGHKS and CDR2 is YYEKEE (reference sequence). The CDR3 loop reads CASSAADTQYF.

The J gene is TRBJ2-1, the V gene TRBV27; TCRdb indicates TRBD2, and absent DNA this call remains unverified. Germline V gives CDR1 MNHEY, CDR2 SMNVEV (reference sequence). This CDR3 spans 16 amino acids. The CDR3 loop reads CASSYWTSGSIDEQFF.

The chain employs TRBV4-1 and TRBJ1-1; the D gene TCRdb calls, TRBD1, cannot be checked with no DNA. Germline lookup yields CDR1 MGHRA and CDR2 YSYEKL. The CDR3 sequence is 15 residues long. CDR3 amino acids: CASSQPRTGRTEAFF.

The CDR3 sequence: CSARQGFRNTIYF. The chain carries TRBV20-1 and TRBJ1-3; there is no DNA to check the TCRdb D call of TRBD1. CDR3 length: 13 residues. Germline CDR1 is DFQATT and CDR2 is SNEGSKA (reference sequence).

This chain uses TRBV5-1 with TRBJ2-5; as DNA is missing, the TRBD1 call by TCRdb cannot be tested. Germline values: CDR1 SGHRS, CDR2 YFSETQ. This CDR3 has 14 residues. CDR3 amino acids: CASGIGAYQETQYF. Full variable domain (missing parts from reference TRBV5-1 and TRBJ2-5): KAGVTQTPRYLIKTRGQQVTLSCSPISGHRSVSWYQQTPGQGLQFLFEYFSETQRNKGNFPGRFSGRQFSNSRSEMNVSTLELGDSALYLCASGIGAYQETQYFGPGTRLLVL.

This chain uses TRBV7-9 with TRBJ2-5; TCRdb selects TRBD1, and the lack of DNA leaves this call unchecked. The germline V gene has CDR1 SEHNR and CDR2 FQNEAQ (reference sequence). The CDR3 is made up of 14 amino acids. CDR3 protein: CASTKAGGQETQYF.

This CDR3 reads CSVKDGSSGANVLTF. The rearrangement joins TRBV29-1 to TRBJ2-6. Germline assignment: CDR1 SQVTM and CDR2 ANQGSEA. The CDR3 is made up of 15 amino acids.

The chain carries TRBV20-1 and TRBJ2-3; the TCRdb call, TRBD2, lacks DNA for checking. This CDR3 spans 16 amino acids. From germline, CDR1 is DFQATT and CDR2 SNEGSKA (reference sequence). The CDR3 spells CSARRGTSGIGDTQYF.

The V and J genes are TRBV6-1 and TRBJ2-7; the TRBD2 assignment by TCRdb is unverifiable without DNA. In germline, CDR1 is MNHNS, CDR2 SASEGT. CDR3 length: 13 residues. CDR3 sequence reads: CASRPGALDEQYF.

The CDR3 protein is CSASNRDKQFF. The chain couples TRBV20-1 to TRBJ2-1; TCRdb selects TRBD1, and the lack of DNA leaves this call unchecked. The CDR3 is 11 amino acids. Per germline, CDR1 DFQATT and CDR2 SNEGSKA (reference sequence).

The chain recombines TRBV7-2 with TRBJ2-1; TCRdb lists TRBD1, though no DNA is available to test this call. This CDR3 is 15 amino acids long. Germline CDR1 and CDR2: SGHTA and FQGNSA. This CDR3 reads CASSFRMGHGNEQFF.

Here the CDR3 reads CASSAPTGTASTDTQYF. V gene TRBV2 combines with J gene TRBJ2-3; TCRdb calls TRBD1, which cannot be checked without DNA. The CDR3 is made up of 17 amino acids. The germline V gene encodes CDR1 SNHLY and CDR2 FYNNEI. Full variable domain (remainder filled in from reference TRBV2 and TRBJ2-3): EPEVTQTPSHQVTQMGQEVILRCVPISNHLYFYWYRQILGQKVEFLVSFYNNEISEKSEIFDDQFSVERPDGSNFTLKIRSTKLEDSAMYFCASSAPTGTASTDTQYFGPGTRLTVL.

The gene calls are TRBV12-3 or TRBV12-4 and TRBJ2-7; the D call of TRBD1 rests on TCRdb alone, since no DNA is present to check it. The CDR3 loop spans 16 amino acids. CDR3 loop: CASSLNVGTSSYEQYF.

This chain uses TRBV9 with TRBJ2-5; TCRdb's D call of TRBD2 is untestable without DNA. This CDR3 spans 17 amino acids. Germline CDR1 and CDR2: SGDLS and YYNGEE. The CDR3 loop reads CASSVQGLAGPQETQYF.

The chain has TRBV7-6 and TRBJ2-3; the D call from TCRdb, TRBD2, cannot be confirmed without DNA. From germline, CDR1 is SGHVS and CDR2 FNYEAQ. The CDR3 is 15 residues long. CDR3 amino acids: CASSRLADSTDTQYF.

This chain uses TRBV19 with TRBJ1-1; there is no DNA to check the TCRdb D call of TRBD1. Germline V lookup: CDR1 LNHDA, CDR2 SQIVND (reference sequence). This CDR3 has 15 amino acids. CDR3 amino acids: CASNRGGTANTEAFF. The full variable domain, its missing parts supplied by reference TRBV19 and TRBJ1-1, is DGGITQSPKYLFRKEGQNVTLSCEQNLNHDAMYWYRQDPGQGLRLIYYSQIVNDFQKGDIAEGYSVSREKKESFPLTVTSAQKNPTAFYLCASNRGGTANTEAFFGQGTRLTVV.

The CDR3 is CASSYREGNEAFF. This sequence joins TRBV4-1 and TRBJ1-1; the TRBD1 assignment by TCRdb is unverifiable without DNA. Germline V CDR1 and CDR2: MGHRA, YSYEKL. This CDR3 has 13 residues.

V gene TRBV12-3 or TRBV12-4 combines with J gene TRBJ2-1. CDR3 length equals 12 residues. CDR3 loop: CASSQLWDEQFF.